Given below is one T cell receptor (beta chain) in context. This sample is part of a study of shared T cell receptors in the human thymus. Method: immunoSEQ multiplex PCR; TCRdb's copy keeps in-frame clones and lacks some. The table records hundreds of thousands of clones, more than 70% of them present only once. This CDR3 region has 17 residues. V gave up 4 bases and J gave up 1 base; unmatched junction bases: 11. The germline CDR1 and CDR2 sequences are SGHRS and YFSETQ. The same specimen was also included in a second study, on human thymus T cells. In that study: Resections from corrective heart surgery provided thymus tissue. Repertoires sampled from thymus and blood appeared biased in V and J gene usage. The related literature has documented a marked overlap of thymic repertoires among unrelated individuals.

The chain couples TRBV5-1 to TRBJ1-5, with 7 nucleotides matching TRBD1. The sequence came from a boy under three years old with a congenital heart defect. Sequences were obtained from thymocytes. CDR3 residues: CASSPRTGLPSNQPQHF. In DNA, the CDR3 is TGCGCCAGCAGCCCCCGGACAGGCCTGCCCAGCAATCAGCCCCAGCATTTT.